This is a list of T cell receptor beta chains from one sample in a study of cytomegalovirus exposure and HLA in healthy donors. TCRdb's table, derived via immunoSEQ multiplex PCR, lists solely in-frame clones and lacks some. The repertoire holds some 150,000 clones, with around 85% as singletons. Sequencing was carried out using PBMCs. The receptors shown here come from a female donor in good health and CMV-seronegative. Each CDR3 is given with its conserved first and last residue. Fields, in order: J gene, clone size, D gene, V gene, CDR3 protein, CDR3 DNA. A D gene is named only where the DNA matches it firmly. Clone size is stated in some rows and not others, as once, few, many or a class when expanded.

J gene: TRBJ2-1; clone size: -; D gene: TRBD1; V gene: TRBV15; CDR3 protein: CATSRLTPGGNEQFF; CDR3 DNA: TGTGCCACCAGCAGACTGACGCCAGGGGGCAATGAGCAGTTCTTC
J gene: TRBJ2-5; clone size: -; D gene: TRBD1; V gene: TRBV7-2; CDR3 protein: CASSPDRGRETQYF; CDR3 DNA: TGTGCCAGCAGCCCGGACAGGGGGAGAGAGACCCAGTACTTC
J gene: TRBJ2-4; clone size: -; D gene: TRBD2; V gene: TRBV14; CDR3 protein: CASSQGLAWRGIQYF; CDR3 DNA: TGTGCCAGCAGCCAAGGACTAGCGTGGCGGGGCATTCAGTACTTC
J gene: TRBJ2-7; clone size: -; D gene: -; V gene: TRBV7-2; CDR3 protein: CASSLAQGASYEQYF; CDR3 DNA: TGTGCCAGCAGCTTAGCGCAAGGAGCCTCCTACGAGCAGTACTTC
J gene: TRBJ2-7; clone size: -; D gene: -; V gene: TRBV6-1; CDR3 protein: CASSEGVRGSYEQYF; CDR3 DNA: TGTGCCAGCAGTGAAGGGGTCCGGGGATCCTACGAGCAGTACTTC
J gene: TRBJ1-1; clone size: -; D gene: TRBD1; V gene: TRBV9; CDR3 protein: CASSVDRGEAFF; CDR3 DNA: TGTGCCAGCAGCGTCGACAGGGGTGAAGCTTTCTTT
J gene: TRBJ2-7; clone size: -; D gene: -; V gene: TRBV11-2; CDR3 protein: CASSLPGHFYEQYF; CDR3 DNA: TGTGCCAGCAGCTTACCGGGACACTTCTACGAGCAGTACTTC
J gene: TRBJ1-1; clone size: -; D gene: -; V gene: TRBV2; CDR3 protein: CASSEAEGTEAFF; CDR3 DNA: TGTGCCAGCAGTGAAGCTGAGGGTACTGAAGCTTTCTTT
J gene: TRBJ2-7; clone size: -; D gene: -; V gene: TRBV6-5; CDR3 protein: CASRLRDIRYEQYF; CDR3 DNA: TGTGCCAGCAGACTCCGGGACATCCGCTACGAGCAGTACTTC
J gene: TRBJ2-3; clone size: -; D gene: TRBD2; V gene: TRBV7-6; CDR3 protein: CASSLATSGIPDTQYF; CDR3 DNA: TGTGCCAGCAGCTTAGCGACTAGCGGGATCCCAGATACGCAGTATTTT
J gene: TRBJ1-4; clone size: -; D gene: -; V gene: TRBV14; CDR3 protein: CASSQDPTTNEKLFF; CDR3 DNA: TGTGCCAGCAGCCAAGATCCAACAACTAATGAAAAACTGTTTTTT
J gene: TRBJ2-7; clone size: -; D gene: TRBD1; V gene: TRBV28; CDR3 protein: CASSLEDRGADYEQYF; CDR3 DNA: TGTGCCAGCAGTTTAGAGGACAGGGGTGCGGACTACGAGCAGTACTTC
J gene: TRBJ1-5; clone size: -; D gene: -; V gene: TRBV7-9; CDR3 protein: CASSLGDSLYQPQHF; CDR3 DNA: TGTGCCAGCAGCTTAGGAGACAGCTTATATCAGCCCCAGCATTTT
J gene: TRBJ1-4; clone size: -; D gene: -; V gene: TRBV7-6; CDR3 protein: CASSLDLTGGGVNEKLFF; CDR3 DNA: TGTGCCAGCAGCTTAGACCTCACCGGGGGAGGGGTTAATGAAAAACTGTTTTTT
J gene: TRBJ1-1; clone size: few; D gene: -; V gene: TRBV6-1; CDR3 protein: CASREADSPYMNTEAFF; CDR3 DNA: TGTGCCAGCAGAGAAGCTGACAGCCCGTACATGAACACTGAAGCTTTCTTT
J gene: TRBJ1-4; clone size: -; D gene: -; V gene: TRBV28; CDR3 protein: CASRPTTATNEKLFF; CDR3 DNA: TGTGCCAGCAGGCCCACGACAGCAACTAATGAAAAACTGTTTTTT
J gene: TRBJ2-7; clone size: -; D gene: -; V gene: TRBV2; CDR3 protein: CTPRAIGGEQYF; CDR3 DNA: TGTACACCGAGGGCGATCGGGGGCGAGCAGTACTTC